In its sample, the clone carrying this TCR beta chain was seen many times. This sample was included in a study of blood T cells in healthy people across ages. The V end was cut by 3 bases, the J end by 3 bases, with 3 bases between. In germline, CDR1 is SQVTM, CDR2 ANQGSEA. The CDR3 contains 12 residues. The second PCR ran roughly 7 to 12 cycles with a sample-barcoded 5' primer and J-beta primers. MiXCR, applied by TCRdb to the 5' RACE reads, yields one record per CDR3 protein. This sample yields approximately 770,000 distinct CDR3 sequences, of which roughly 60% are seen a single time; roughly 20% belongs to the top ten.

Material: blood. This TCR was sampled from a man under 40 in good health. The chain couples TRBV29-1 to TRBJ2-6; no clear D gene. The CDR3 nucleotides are TGCAGCGTTGATCTTGGGGCCAACGTCCTGACTTTC. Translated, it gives CSVDLGANVLTF. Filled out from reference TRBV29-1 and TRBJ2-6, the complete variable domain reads SAVISQKPSRDICQRGTSLTIQCQVDSQVTMMFWYRQQPGQSLTLIATANQGSEATYESGFVIDKFPISRPNLTFSTLTVSNMSPEDSSIYLCSVDLGANVLTFGAGSRLTVL.